This entry is about one T cell receptor beta chain. Its antigen is currently unknown. Alongside a J-beta primer mix, a sample-barcoded 5' primer served in a second PCR lasting 7 to 11 cycles. TCRdb re-analysed the 5' RACE reads in MiXCR, keeping a single row per CDR3 protein. This table holds 1.5 million to 2 million distinct CDR3 sequences, less than 50% found once. In germline, CDR1 is MNHNS, CDR2 SASEGT. CDR3 length: 15 amino acids. This entry is derived from a study of blood T cells in healthy people across ages. Study conclusions and caveats: Unsorted PBMCs prevented conclusive naive versus antigen-experienced comparison. Diversity estimated from one million T cells was considered an underestimate.

The sample was blood. The clonotype comes from a woman aged 40-49 years in good health. This chain uses TRBV6-1 with TRBJ2-4, with D unresolved. With the DNA end fitting TRBJ2-7 better, the J assignment may be wrong. As DNA, the CDR3 is TGTGCCAGCAGTGAAGCCGCTAGGCGCAGGTACGAGCAGTACTTC. Amino acid sequence: CASSEAARRRYEQYF.